This entry concerns a single T cell receptor (beta chain). Its antigen has not been determined. No clone much larger than this one lies a single base away; base qualities are absent. The immunoSEQ Assay, a bias-controlled multiplex PCR, was used to amplify TCRbeta CDR3 regions from genomic DNA. Regarding the original processing steps: Within the assay, amplification of reference gene primers was used to estimate how many nucleated cells each sample contained. Sequence reads were collapsed and filtered to measure the absolute abundance of every unique TCRbeta CDR3 rearrangement. For each sample, productive Simpson clonality was calculated as the square root of Simpson's diversity index across productive rearrangements. As stored in TCRdb, this immuneACCESS dataset retains in-frame rearrangements with V and J assigned. A fraction of the clones does not appear; measured against another copy, unresolved V genes explain less than half of the discrepancy, and the remainder lacks a known reason. That table is the source of V, J and clone size, and D and trimming were worked out from the DNA. The sample includes nearly 350,000 clones, with over 75% observed a single time. Roughly 1% of the sample is in the top ten clones.

This sample is part of a study of blood T cell repertoires in COVID-19 (dated by TCRdb to the early 2020s). Regarding the research as a whole: Samples from collaborators originated in the United States, Italy and Spain and spanned both the acute and convalescent phases of COVID-19. The prospective study material was composed of cDNA or gDNA derived from T cells, B-cell-depleted T cells, or PBMCs. Subjects who had been exposed to COVID-19, were actively infected with it, or had recovered from it provided the deeply sampled blood TCRbeta repertoires that made up the dataset. Where available, HLA class I and class II types were taken from metadata supplied by the sample provider and were not determined by assay-based typing. The samples were drawn from the first 160 participants of the ongoing ImmuneRACE study and from over 950 subjects provided by 6 global collaborators. The sample metadata nearly always contained a de-identified subject ID, COVID-19 status, age in years and sex. The repertoires were made available in a free public database intended to serve as a resource for research on the immune response to SARS-CoV-2. Overall study outcomes, separate from this receptor: Clinical and demographic metadata were provided uncurated, with the amount varying by source and participant.

Deletion took 4 bases off V and 0 bases off J, with a span of 15 bases between the germline ends. From a lookup of the germline V gene, CDR1 and CDR2 are MDHEN and SYDVKM. The CDR3 spans 16 residues, from the cysteine through the phenylalanine. CDR3 DNA is the only sequence kept; it has 48 bases, read in frame from the first base. In the prospective study, participants were 18 to 89 years old, resided in about two dozen geographic areas of the United States, and were enrolled through a virtual design. Cohort assignment in the prospective study relied on participant-reported clinical history from a screening survey and a study questionnaire. Recovered participants in ImmuneRACE Cohort 3 were defined by two consecutive negative NP/OP PCR tests, clearance by a healthcare professional, or resolution of symptoms. Each participant in the prospective study had whole blood, serum and a nasopharyngeal or oropharyngeal swab collected by mobile phlebotomists. Additional blood draws and questionnaires over an approximately two-month period could optionally be provided by prospective study participants. Before DNA extraction, blood samples from the prospective study were shipped at room temperature or frozen.

The sequence was collected from a woman aged 25-40 years who had recovered from COVID-19. Rearrangement joined TRBV28 to TRBJ1-1, and perhaps TRBD1 as D gene, on 5 matching bases. The sequenced material came from PBMCs or T cells enriched from blood (not recorded which). Read as DNA, the sequence is TGTGCCAGCAGTTACACCACGGGACTCTTGAACACTGAAGCTTTCTTT. Translated, it reads CASSYTTGLLNTEAFF.